The rows below give T cell receptor beta chains drawn from one sample of a study of Ad26.COV2.S vaccination and SARS-CoV-2 variants. The protocol was immunoSEQ multiplex PCR, while the TCRdb copy is restricted to in-frame clones and leaves out a portion. The table shows about 400,000 clones, with about 88% occurring only once. Here the sequenced sample was peripheral blood, taken in a trial of Ad26.COV2.S vaccine versus placebo. The receptors come from a person aged 18-65 years who received the Ad26.COV2.S COVID-19 vaccine or a placebo. CDR3s include the opening cysteine and the closing phenylalanine or tryptophan. The order of the fields is V gene, clone size, J gene, D gene, CDR3 DNA, CDR3 protein. A D gene is named only where the DNA matches it firmly. Clone size, where shown, is once, few, many, or a class for clones that have expanded.

TRBV7-9	-	TRBJ2-3	-	TGTGCCAGCACCAGTAATGGGGAAACCACAGATACGCAGTATTTT	CASTSNGETTDTQYF
TRBV30	once	TRBJ2-7	TRBD2	TGTGCCTGGGGGGGGGAGGTCTACGAGCAGTACTTC	CAWGGEVYEQYF
TRBV15	-	TRBJ2-1	-	TGTGCCACCAGCAGAGATCGGGGGAATGAGCAGTTCTTC	CATSRDRGNEQFF
TRBV9	-	TRBJ1-3	TRBD1	TGTGCCAGCAGCGCCGGGACAGGGTCATGGAACACCATATATTTT	CASSAGTGSWNTIYF
TRBV5-4	-	TRBJ2-7	TRBD2	TGTGCCAGCAGCTTGCTAGCGGGACTATCCTACGAGCAGTACTTC	CASSLLAGLSYEQYF
TRBV30	once	TRBJ1-5	-	TGTGCCTGGAGTGTACAGAGCAATCAGCCCCAGCATTTT	CAWSVQSNQPQHF
TRBV4-2	few	TRBJ1-5	-	TGTGCCAGCAGCCCCGGCCTCGGCAATCAGCCCCAGCATTTT	CASSPGLGNQPQHF
TRBV30	-	TRBJ2-3	-	TGTGCCTGGAAGGGCCACCCTAGCACAGATACGCAGTATTTT	CAWKGHPSTDTQYF
TRBV14	-	TRBJ2-7	-	TGTGCCAGCAGCCAACAGCTTTACGAGCAGTACTTC	CASSQQLYEQYF
TRBV19	-	TRBJ2-2	-	TGTGCCAGTAGTATAGCAGTCGGGGAGCTGTTTTTT	CASSIAVGELFF
TRBV5-8	-	TRBJ2-7	-	TGTGCCAGCAGCTTGGCGGGGACCTACGAGCAGTACTTC	CASSLAGTYEQYF
TRBV7-2	-	TRBJ2-1	-	TGTGCCAGCAGGTCTCGGACTAACTCCTACAATGAGCAGTTCTTC	CASRSRTNSYNEQFF
TRBV5-1	once	TRBJ1-3	TRBD1	TGCGCCAGCAGCTACACGATAACAGGGGGAGCGGGAAACACCATATATTTT	CASSYTITGGAGNTIYF
TRBV5-4	-	TRBJ2-7	TRBD1	TGTGCCAGCAGCTTACAGGGGGCGGACGAGCAGTACTTC	CASSLQGADEQYF
TRBV18	-	TRBJ1-2	-	TGTGCCAGCTCACCTTATCAAAGCGGTCAGGGTGAAGATGGCTACACCTTC	CASSPYQSGQGEDGYTF
TRBV9	once	TRBJ2-5	TRBD2	TGTGCCAGCAGCGCGGGGGGACAAGAGACCCAGTACTTC	CASSAGGQETQYF